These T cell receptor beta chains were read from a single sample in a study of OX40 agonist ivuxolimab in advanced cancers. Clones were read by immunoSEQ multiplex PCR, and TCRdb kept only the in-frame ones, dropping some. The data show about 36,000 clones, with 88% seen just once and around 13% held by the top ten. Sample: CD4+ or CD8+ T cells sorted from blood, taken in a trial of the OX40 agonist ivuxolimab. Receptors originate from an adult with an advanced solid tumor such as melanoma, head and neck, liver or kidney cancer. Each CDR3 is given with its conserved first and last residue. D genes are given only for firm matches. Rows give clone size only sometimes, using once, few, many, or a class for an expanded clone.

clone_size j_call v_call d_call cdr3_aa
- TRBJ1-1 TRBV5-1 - CASSLLGNTEAFF
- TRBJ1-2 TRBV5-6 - CASSWDNYGYTF
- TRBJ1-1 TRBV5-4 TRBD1 CASSTTGGTEAFF
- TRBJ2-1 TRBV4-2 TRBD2 CASSHGTSDINEQFF
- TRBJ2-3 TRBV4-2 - CASSQDSVAVLTDTQYF
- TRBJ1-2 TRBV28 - CASSAYQADNYGYTF
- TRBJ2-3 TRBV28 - CASSLFGQAGGDTQYF
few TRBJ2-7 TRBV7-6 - CASSSQGEQYF
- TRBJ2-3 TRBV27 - CASSWRQGGSTDTQYF
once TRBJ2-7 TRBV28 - CASSTPGASYEQYF
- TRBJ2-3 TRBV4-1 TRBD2 CASSQITSGSSTDTQYF
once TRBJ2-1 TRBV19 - CASSISSNEQFF
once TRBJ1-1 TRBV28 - CASTFPDGLNTEAFF